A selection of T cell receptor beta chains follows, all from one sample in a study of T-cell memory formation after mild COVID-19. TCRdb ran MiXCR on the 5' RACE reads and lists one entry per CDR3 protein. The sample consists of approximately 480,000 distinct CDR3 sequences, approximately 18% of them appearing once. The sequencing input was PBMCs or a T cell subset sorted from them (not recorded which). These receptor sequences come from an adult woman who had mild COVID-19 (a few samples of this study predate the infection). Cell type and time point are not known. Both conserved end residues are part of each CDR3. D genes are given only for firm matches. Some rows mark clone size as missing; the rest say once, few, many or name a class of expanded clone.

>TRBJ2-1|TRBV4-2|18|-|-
CASSQDLAFADSYNEQFF
TGTGCCAGCAGCCAAGATTTAGCGTTTGCGGACTCCTACAATGAGCAGTTCTTC
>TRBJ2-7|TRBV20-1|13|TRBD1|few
CSAREAQGPEQYF
TGCAGTGCTAGAGAGGCACAGGGGCCCGAGCAGTACTTC
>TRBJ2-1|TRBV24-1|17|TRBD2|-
CATSDSTGTSGYNEQFF
TGTGCCACCAGTGATTCCACCGGGACTAGTGGCTACAATGAGCAGTTCTTC
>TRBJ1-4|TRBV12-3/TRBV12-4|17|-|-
CASTISMGLRFREKLFF
TGTGCCAGCACCATTTCCATGGGCTTGAGGTTTAGGGAAAAACTGTTTTTT
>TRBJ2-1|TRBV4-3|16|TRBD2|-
CASSRRRSGRAGEQFF
TGCGCCAGCAGCCGACGCCGAAGCGGGAGGGCCGGTGAGCAGTTCTTC
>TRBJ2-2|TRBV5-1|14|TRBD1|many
CASSSGQKTGELFF
TGCGCCAGCAGCTCGGGACAGAAGACCGGGGAGCTGTTTTTT
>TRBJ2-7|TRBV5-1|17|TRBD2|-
CASSLGLTSGSSYEQYF
TGCGCCAGCAGCTTGGGACTGACTAGCGGGAGCTCCTACGAGCAGTACTTC
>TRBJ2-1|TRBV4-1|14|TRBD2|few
CASSQEGRAVEQFF
TGCGCCAGCAGCCAAGAGGGGAGGGCAGTTGAGCAGTTCTTC
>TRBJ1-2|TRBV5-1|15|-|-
CASSPRGQANYGYTF
TGCGCCAGCTCTCCGCGTGGCCAGGCCAACTATGGCTACACCTTC
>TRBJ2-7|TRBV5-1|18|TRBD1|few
CASSLVVTRDRGSYEQYF
TGCGCCAGCAGCTTGGTGGTCACCCGGGACAGGGGTTCCTACGAGCAGTACTTC
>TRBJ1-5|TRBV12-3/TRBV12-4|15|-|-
CASSYSPYSNKPQHF
TGTGCCAGCAGTTACAGTCCCTATAGCAATAAGCCCCAGCATTTT
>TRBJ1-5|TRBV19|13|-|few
CASRLSGNQPQHF
TGTGCCAGTAGGCTGAGTGGCAATCAGCCCCAGCATTTT
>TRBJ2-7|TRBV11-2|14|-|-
CASSFGTEGFEQYF
TGTGCCAGCAGCTTCGGGACTGAAGGCTTCGAGCAGTACTTC
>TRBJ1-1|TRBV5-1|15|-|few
CASSFAGQMNTEAFF
TGCGCCAGCAGCTTTGCAGGGCAGATGAACACTGAAGCTTTCTTT
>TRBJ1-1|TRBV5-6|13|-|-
CASSPAEGGEAFF
TGTGCCAGCAGCCCGGCGGAGGGCGGTGAAGCTTTCTTT
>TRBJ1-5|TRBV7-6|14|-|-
CASSLPFSNQPQHF
TGTGCCAGCAGCTTACCTTTTAGCAATCAGCCCCAGCATTTT
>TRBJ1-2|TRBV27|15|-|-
CASSLKAGPNYGYTF
TGTGCCAGCAGTTTGAAAGCAGGGCCGAACTATGGCTACACCTTC
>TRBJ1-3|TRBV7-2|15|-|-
CASSSVTGSGNTIYF
TGTGCCAGCAGCTCCGTAACAGGGTCTGGAAACACCATATATTTT
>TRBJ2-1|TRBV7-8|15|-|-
CASSLGGRPYNEQFF
TGTGCCAGCAGCTTAGGTGGGAGACCCTACAATGAGCAGTTCTTC
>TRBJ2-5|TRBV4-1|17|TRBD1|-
CASSPTRGQGRQETQYF
TGCGCCAGCAGCCCAACTAGGGGACAGGGTCGCCAAGAGACCCAGTACTTC
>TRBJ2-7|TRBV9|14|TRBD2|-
CASSDGTGGSEQYF
TGTGCCAGCAGCGATGGGACGGGGGGATCCGAGCAGTACTTC
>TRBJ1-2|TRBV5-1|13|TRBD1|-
CASSWTGADGYTF
TGCGCCAGCAGCTGGACAGGGGCGGATGGCTACACCTTC
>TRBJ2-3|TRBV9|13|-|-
CASGGGAPDTQYF
TGTGCCAGCGGTGGGGGGGCCCCAGATACGCAGTATTTT
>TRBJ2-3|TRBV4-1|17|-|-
CASSQAAVSSSTDTQYF
TGCGCCAGCAGCCAAGCGGCAGTCTCCTCTAGCACAGATACGCAGTATTTT
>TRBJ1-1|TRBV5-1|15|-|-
CASEPGTPGSTEAFF
TGCGCCAGCGAACCCGGGACACCAGGTTCCACTGAAGCTTTCTTT
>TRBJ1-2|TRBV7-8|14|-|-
CASSLALGSSGYTF
TGTGCCAGCAGCTTAGCATTGGGTTCGAGTGGCTACACCTTC
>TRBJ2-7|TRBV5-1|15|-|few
CASSPGVADSYEQYF
TGCGCCAGCAGCCCCGGGGTAGCGGACTCCTACGAGCAGTACTTC
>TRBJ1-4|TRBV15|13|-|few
CATSWRENEKLFF
TGTGCCACCAGTTGGAGGGAAAATGAAAAACTGTTTTTT
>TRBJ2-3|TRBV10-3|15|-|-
CAISDGQSFTDTQYF
TGTGCCATCAGTGACGGACAGTCATTCACAGATACGCAGTATTTT
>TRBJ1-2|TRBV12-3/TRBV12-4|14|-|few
CASSLGGFVYGYTF
TGTGCCAGCAGTTTAGGCGGGTTTGTCTATGGCTACACCTTC
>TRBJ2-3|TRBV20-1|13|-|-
CSATGGGSDTQYF
TGCAGTGCTACCGGGGGTGGTTCAGATACGCAGTATTTT
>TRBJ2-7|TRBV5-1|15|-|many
CASSLSVGQTYEQYF
TGCGCCAGCAGCTTATCTGTCGGTCAAACCTACGAGCAGTACTTC
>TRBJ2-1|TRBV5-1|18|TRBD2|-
CASSLERGLASKDNEQFF
TGCGCCAGCAGCTTGGAAAGGGGACTAGCCTCTAAGGATAATGAGCAGTTCTTC
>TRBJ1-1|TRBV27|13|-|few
CASSSLEATEAFF
TGTGCCAGCAGTTCCTTAGAGGCAACTGAAGCTTTCTTT
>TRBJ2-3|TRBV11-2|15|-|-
CASSLSWTPTDTQYF
TGTGCCAGCAGCTTAAGTTGGACTCCCACAGATACGCAGTATTTT
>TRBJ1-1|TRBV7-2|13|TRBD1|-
CASSRGQGVEAFF
TGTGCCAGCAGCCGAGGACAGGGGGTTGAAGCTTTCTTT
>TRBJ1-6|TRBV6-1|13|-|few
CASSMDYNSPLHF
TGTGCCAGCAGTATGGATTATAATTCACCCCTCCACTTT
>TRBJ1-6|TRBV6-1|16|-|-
CASSEAGMQYNSPLHF
TGTGCCAGCAGTGAAGCAGGCATGCAATATAATTCACCCCTCCACTTT
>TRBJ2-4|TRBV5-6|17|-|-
CASSPLGHAAAKNIQYF
TGTGCCAGCAGCCCTTTGGGTCACGCGGCGGCCAAAAACATTCAGTACTTC
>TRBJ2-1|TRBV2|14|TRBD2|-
CASSAGGGYNEHFF
TGTGCCAGCAGTGCGGGAGGCGGCTACAATGAGCATTTCTTC
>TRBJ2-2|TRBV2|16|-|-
CASSTAGVRSTGELFF
TGTGCCAGCAGTACTGCAGGGGTCCGTTCCACCGGGGAGCTGTTTTTT
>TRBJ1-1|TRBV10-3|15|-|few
CAISENERGNTEAFF
TGTGCCATCAGTGAGAATGAGAGGGGGAACACTGAAGCTTTCTTT
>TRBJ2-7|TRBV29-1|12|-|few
CSVGLVPYEQYF
TGCAGCGTTGGGTTGGTCCCCTACGAGCAGTACTTC
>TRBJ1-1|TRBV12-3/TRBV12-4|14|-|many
CASSLGPRNTEAFF
TGTGCCAGCAGTTTAGGGCCGAGGAACACTGAAGCTTTCTTT
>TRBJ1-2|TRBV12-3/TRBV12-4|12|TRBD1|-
CASSFDDRDRTF
TGTGCCAGCAGTTTTGATGACAGGGATCGCACCTTC
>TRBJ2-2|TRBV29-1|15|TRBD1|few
CSVGQGNRNTGELFF
TGCAGCGTAGGACAGGGGAACAGAAACACCGGGGAGCTGTTTTTT
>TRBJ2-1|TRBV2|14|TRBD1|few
CASSRTGADNEQFF
TGTGCCAGCTCTAGGACAGGGGCGGACAATGAGCAGTTCTTC
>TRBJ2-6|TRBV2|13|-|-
CASSETEANVLTF
TGTGCCAGCAGTGAGACAGAGGCCAACGTCCTGACTTTC
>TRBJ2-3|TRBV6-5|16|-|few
CASSRRDTGFADTQYF
TGTGCCAGCAGTCGACGGGATACTGGTTTCGCAGATACGCAGTATTTT
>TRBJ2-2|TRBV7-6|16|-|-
CASSLTAGVLTGELFF
TGTGCCAGCAGCTTAACGGCAGGGGTACTGACCGGGGAGCTGTTTTTT
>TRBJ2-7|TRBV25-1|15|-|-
CASSEYGGRTYEQYF
TGTGCCAGCAGTGAATATGGGGGCAGAACCTACGAGCAGTACTTC